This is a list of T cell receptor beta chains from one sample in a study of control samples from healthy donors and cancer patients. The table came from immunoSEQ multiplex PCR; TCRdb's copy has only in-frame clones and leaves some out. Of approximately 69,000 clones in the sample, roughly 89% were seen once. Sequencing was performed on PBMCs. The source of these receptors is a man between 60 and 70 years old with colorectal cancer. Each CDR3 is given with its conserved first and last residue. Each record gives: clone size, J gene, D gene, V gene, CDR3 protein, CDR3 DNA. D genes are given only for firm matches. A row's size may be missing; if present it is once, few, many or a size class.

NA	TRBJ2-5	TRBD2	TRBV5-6	CARSWARGGGQETQYF	TGTGCCCGCAGCTGGGCGCGGGGGGGCGGGCAAGAGACCCAGTACTTC
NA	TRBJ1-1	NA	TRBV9	CASSPTGRFTEAFF	TGTGCCAGCAGCCCCACAGGGAGGTTCACTGAAGCTTTCTTT
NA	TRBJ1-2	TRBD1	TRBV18	CASSPLLGQGRGTYYGYTF	TGTGCCAGCTCACCCCTATTGGGACAGGGAAGGGGTACGTACTATGGCTACACCTTC
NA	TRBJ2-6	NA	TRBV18	CASSLRQPGANVLTF	TGTGCCAGCTCACTCCGACAGCCCGGGGCCAACGTCCTGACTTTC
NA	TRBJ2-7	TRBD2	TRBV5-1	CATSRGGEGSYEQYF	TGCGCCACCTCTCGGGGAGGGGAAGGCTCCTACGAGCAGTACTTC
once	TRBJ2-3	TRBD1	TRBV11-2	CASRGQGARGGDTQYF	TGTGCCAGCCGAGGACAGGGGGCTCGGGGGGGAGATACGCAGTATTTT
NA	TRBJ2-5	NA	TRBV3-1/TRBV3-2	CASRARVPQETQYF	TGTGCCAGCAGGGCCCGGGTACCCCAAGAGACCCAGTACTTC
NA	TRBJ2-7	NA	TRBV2	CASKDKSTDYEQYF	TGTGCCAGCAAAGATAAAAGTACAGACTACGAGCAGTACTTC
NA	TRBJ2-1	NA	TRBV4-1	CASSPRLGAYNEQFF	TGCGCCAGCAGCCCCCGGCTGGGGGCCTACAATGAGCAGTTCTTC
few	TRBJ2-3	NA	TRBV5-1	CASSLGGATDTQYF	TGCGCCAGCAGCTTGGGAGGGGCCACAGATACGCAGTATTTT
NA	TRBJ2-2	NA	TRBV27	CASSLQVPTGELFF	TGTGCCAGCAGTCTCCAGGTTCCCACCGGGGAGCTGTTTTTT
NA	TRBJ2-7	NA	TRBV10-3	CAISDGSSSYEQYF	TGTGCCATCAGTGATGGGTCCAGCTCCTACGAGCAGTACTTC
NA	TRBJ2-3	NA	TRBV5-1	CASSLGPSGGADTQYF	TGCGCCAGCAGCTTGGGACCCTCAGGAGGGGCAGATACGCAGTATTTT
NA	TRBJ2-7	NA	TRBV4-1	CASSPTGTAYEQYF	TGCGCCAGCAGCCCCACAGGGACGGCCTACGAGCAGTACTTC
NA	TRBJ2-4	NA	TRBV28	CASSSSGLSAKNIQYF	TGTGCCAGCAGTTCTTCTGGGCTCTCAGCCAAAAACATTCAGTACTTC
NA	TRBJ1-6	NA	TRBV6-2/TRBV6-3	CASSSRGAYNSPLHF	TGTGCCAGCAGTTCCCGGGGAGCCTATAATTCACCCCTCCACTTT
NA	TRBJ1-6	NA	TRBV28	CASSGGLYNSPLHF	TGTGCCAGCAGTGGGGGCTTATATAATTCACCCCTCCACTTT